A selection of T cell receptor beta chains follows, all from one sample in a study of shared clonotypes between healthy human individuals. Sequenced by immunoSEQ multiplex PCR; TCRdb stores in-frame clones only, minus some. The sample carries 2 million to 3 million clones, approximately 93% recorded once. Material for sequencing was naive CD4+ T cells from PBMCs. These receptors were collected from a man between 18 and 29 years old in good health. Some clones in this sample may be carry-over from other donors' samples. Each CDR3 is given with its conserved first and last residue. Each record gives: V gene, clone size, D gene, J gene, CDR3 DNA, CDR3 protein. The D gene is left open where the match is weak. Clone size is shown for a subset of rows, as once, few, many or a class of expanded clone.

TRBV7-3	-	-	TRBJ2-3	TGTGCCAGCAGCTTAACGGGCCTAACAGATACGCAGTATTTT	CASSLTGLTDTQYF
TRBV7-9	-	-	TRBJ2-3	TGTGCCAGCAGCTTGCTCACAGATACGCAGTATTTT	CASSLLTDTQYF
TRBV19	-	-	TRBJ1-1	TGTGCCAGTAGTATGGTGAAGGTCCTGAACACTGAAGCTTTCTTT	CASSMVKVLNTEAFF
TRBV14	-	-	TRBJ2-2	TGTGCCAGCAGCCAAGAGCCGAGGGCTTATACCGGGGAGCTGTTTTTT	CASSQEPRAYTGELFF
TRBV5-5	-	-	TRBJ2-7	TGTGCCAGCAGCCTCCCAGGGTGGGCTGGGGAGCAGTACTTC	CASSLPGWAGEQYF
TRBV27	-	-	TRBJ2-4	TGTGCCAGCAGTCCAAGAGCTCGACACCAGATAGCCAAAAACATTCAGTACTTC	CASSPRARHQIAKNIQYF
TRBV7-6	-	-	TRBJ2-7	TGTGCCAGCAGCCACCCCTTACGATCGGGGGTAGACTCCTACGAGCAGTACTTC	CASSHPLRSGVDSYEQYF
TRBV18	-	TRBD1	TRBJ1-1	TGTGCCAGCTCACCGCTGGACAGGGGAATTACTGAAGCTTTCTTT	CASSPLDRGITEAFF
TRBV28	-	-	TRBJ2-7	TGTGCCACCAGAACGGGACACCTCTACGAGCAGTACTTC	CATRTGHLYEQYF
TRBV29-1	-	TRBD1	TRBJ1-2	TGCAGCGTTGAGGAAGTCGCCGGGACAGGGGGGAGCTATGGCTACACCTTC	CSVEEVAGTGGSYGYTF
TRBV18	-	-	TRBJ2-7	TGTGCCAGCTCACAGTTCAATGCCGGGGTCGGCGAGCAGTACTTC	CASSQFNAGVGEQYF
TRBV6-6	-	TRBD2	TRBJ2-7	TGTGCCAGCCGACTAGCGGTTGTCTACGAGCAGTACTTC	CASRLAVVYEQYF
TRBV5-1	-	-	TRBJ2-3	TGCGCCACCAGAACTGGCGGGGCACGCACAGATACGCAGTATTTT	CATRTGGARTDTQYF
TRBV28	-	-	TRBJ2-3	TGTGCCAGCAGGGGGGGCCGAGGCACAGATACGCAGTATTTT	CASRGGRGTDTQYF
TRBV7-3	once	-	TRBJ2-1	TGTGCCAGCAGCTTAACGGGGATAGCGGCCTACAATGAGCAGTTCTTC	CASSLTGIAAYNEQFF
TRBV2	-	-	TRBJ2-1	TGTGCCAGCAGTGGACAGGGACTTGGGGGCGAGCAGTTCTTC	CASSGQGLGGEQFF
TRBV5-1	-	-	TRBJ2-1	TGCGCCAGCAGCCCCAGACCGGCCAATGAGCAGTTCTTC	CASSPRPANEQFF
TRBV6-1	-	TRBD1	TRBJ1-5	TGTGCCAGCACCGCCGGGACAGGCAATCAGCCCCAGCATTTT	CASTAGTGNQPQHF
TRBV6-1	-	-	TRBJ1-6	TGTGCCAGCAGTGAATGGGTGCGCGAGTCACCCCTCCACTTT	CASSEWVRESPLHF
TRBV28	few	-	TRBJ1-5	TGTGCCAGCAAAGGGACAAGTTTTGGAAATCAGCCCCAGCATTTT	CASKGTSFGNQPQHF
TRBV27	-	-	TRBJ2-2	TGTGCCAGCAGTAATCAGGGTTGGACCGGGGAGCTGTTTTTT	CASSNQGWTGELFF
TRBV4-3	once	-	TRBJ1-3	TGCGCCAGCAGCCGGTCATCTACTCCAGGAAACACCATATATTTT	CASSRSSTPGNTIYF
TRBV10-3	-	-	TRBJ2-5	TGTGCCATCAGTGAGAGAGAGACCCAGTACTTC	CAISERETQYF
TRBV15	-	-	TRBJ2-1	TGTGCCACCAGCGGCTACAATGAGCAGTTCTTC	CATSGYNEQFF
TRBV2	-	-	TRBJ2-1	TGTGCCAGCAGCTGGGAGAGGTCCTACAATGAGCAGTTCTTC	CASSWERSYNEQFF
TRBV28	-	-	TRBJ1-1	TGTGCCAGCAGCCCGCCCGAGGCTTACACTGAAGCTTTCTTT	CASSPPEAYTEAFF
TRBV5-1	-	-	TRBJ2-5	TGCGCCAGCAGCTTGGTGGCAGGGCTGGAGACCCAGTACTTC	CASSLVAGLETQYF
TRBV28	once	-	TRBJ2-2	TGTGCCAGCAGCTCGGACAGCGGGGAGCTGTTTTTT	CASSSDSGELFF
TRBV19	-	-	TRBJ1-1	TGTGCCAGTAGCGGGTTGACTGAAGCTTTCTTT	CASSGLTEAFF
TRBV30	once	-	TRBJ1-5	TGTGCCTGGAGTCTAGTACAGAGCAATCAGCCCCAGCATTTT	CAWSLVQSNQPQHF
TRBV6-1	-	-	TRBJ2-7	TGTGCCAGCAACCGGCCGGGACACGCCTACGAGCAGTACTTC	CASNRPGHAYEQYF
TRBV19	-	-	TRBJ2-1	TGTGCCAGTAGTATAACCGTTGGGGGGTACTACAATGAGCAGTTCTTC	CASSITVGGYYNEQFF
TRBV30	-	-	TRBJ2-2	TGTGCCTTATGGGGGGACACCGGGGAGCTGTTTTTT	CALWGDTGELFF
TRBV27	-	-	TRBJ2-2	TGTGCCAGCAGTTTAGGACTATCAACCGGGGAGCTGTTTTTT	CASSLGLSTGELFF
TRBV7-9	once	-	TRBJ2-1	TGTGCCAGCAGCTTAATCAACAATGAGCAGTTCTTC	CASSLINNEQFF
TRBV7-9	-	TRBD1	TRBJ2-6	TGTGCCAGCAGCTCGACAGGGGGCTTCCCCAGCTCTGGGGCCAACGTCCTGACTTTC	CASSSTGGFPSSGANVLTF
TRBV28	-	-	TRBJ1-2	TGTGCCAGCAGCTTTCGTAGGGACTATGGCTACACCTTC	CASSFRRDYGYTF
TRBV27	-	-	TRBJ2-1	TGTGCCAGCAAAAAACTAGATTACAATGAGCAGTTCTTC	CASKKLDYNEQFF
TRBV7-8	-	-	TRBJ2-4	TGTGCCAGCAGCTTAGCTCGGGGACTTACGCTAGCCAAAAACATTCAGTACTTC	CASSLARGLTLAKNIQYF
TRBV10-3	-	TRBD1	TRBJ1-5	TGTGCCATCAGTGGGACAGGGACCTCATTGGGAAGCAATCAGCCCCAGCATTTT	CAISGTGTSLGSNQPQHF